The 24 T cell receptor beta chains below come from one sample, sequenced in a study of cytomegalovirus exposure and HLA in healthy donors. Vbeta (60) and Jbeta (13) primers were used in the PCR. Measured with immunoSEQ multiplex PCR; TCRdb has only the in-frame clones, and not every one. The data hold tens of thousands of clones, with more than 60% observed a single time. Source material: PBMCs. All receptors derive from a male donor in good health and CMV-seropositive.

The chain uses TRBV10-2 and TRBJ2-3; no clear D. The V gene's germline CDR1 is WSHSY and CDR2 SAAADI. V was trimmed by 3 bases and J by 3 bases, leaving 10 bases between them. The CDR3 loop spans 14 amino acids. CDR3 residues: CASSDRWSTDTQYF. CDR3 in DNA: TGCGCCAGCAGTGACAGGTGGTCTACAGATACGCAGTATTTT.

The V gene is TRBV7-9, the J gene TRBJ2-7, with D maybe TRBD1 (5 bases). This CDR3 has 12 amino acids. V dropped 5 bases and J dropped 11 bases, with 16 bases sitting between them. The germline V gene encodes CDR1 SEHNR and CDR2 FQNEAQ (reference sequence). DNA for the CDR3: TGTGCCAGCAGCGCCCCCTCGGCAGGGAAGTACTTC. As protein: CASSAPSAGKYF.

The chain links TRBV4-1 to TRBJ2-1; 12 bases map to TRBD2. With V trimmed by 0 bases and J by 8 bases, 5 bases remained unmatched. The CDR3 covers 16 residues. Germline values: CDR1 MGHRA, CDR2 YSYEKL. The CDR3 loop is CASSQDKASGRDEQFF. The CDR3 DNA is TGCGCCAGCAGCCAAGATAAGGCTAGCGGGAGGGATGAGCAGTTCTTC.

This clone has just one count. This sequence joins TRBV7-8 and TRBJ1-1; unclear D gene. The CDR3 is 13 residues long. The V and J ends lost 3 bases and 10 bases respectively, with 15 bases between them. Germline assignment: CDR1 SGHVS and CDR2 FQNEAQ. Here the CDR3 reads CASSFARDGVAFF. For the CDR3, the DNA is TGTGCCAGCAGCTTTGCCCGCGACGGGGTAGCTTTCTTT.

The chain carries TRBV4-3 and TRBJ1-2, with 7 bases identical to TRBD1. The CDR3 consists of 15 residues. After removal of 4 bases from V and 8 bases from J, the junction contained 13 bases not matched to a gene. The V gene's germline CDR1 is LGHNA and CDR2 YSLEER. The CDR3 loop is CASSPLGGGAIGYTF. DNA for the CDR3: TGCGCCAGCAGCCCACTTGGAGGGGGCGCGATCGGCTACACCTTC.

The V call is TRBV19, the J call TRBJ2-7; 12 bases map to TRBD2. With V trimmed by 6 bases and J by 10 bases, 7 bases remained unmatched. Per the germline V gene, CDR1 is LNHDA and CDR2 is SQIVND (reference sequence). The CDR3 covers 13 residues. The CDR3 is CASRTSGSPPQYF. The CDR3 coding sequence is TGTGCCAGTAGGACTAGCGGGAGCCCCCCACAGTACTTC.

The J gene is TRBJ1-5, the V gene TRBV7-8, with 7 nucleotides matching TRBD1. The CDR3 extends over 17 amino acids. Germline values: CDR1 SGHVS, CDR2 FQNEAQ. V shed 5 bases, J shed 7 bases, and the junction held 17 bases outside the gene matches. The CDR3 coding sequence is TGTGCCAGCAGCCAACAAAGACAGGGAGAAGGGGGACAGCCCCAGCATTTT. As protein: CASSQQRQGEGGQPQHF.

The chain has TRBV7-2 and TRBJ2-3; 11 bases line up with TRBD2. V gave up 3 bases and J gave up 5 bases; unmatched junction bases: 4. The CDR3 spans 15 residues. Germline loops: CDR1 SGHTA, CDR2 FQGNSA. The CDR3 nucleotides read TGTGCCAGCAGCTTTAGCGGGGGGGCGGTAGATACGCAGTATTTT. Protein sequence: CASSFSGGAVDTQYF. Looking up the rest from reference TRBV7-2 and TRBJ2-3 gives the full variable domain: GAGVSQSPSNKVTEKGKDVELRCDPISGHTALYWYRQSLGQGLEFLIYFQGNSAPDKSGLPSDRFSAERTGGSVSTLTIQRTQQEDSAVYLCASSFSGGAVDTQYFGPGTRLTVL.

This chain links TRBV19 with TRBJ2-5, with D uncertain. Germline CDR1 LNHDA, CDR2 SQIVND (reference sequence). V dropped 5 bases and J dropped 4 bases, with 11 bases sitting between them. The CDR3 has 13 residues. CDR3 in amino acids: CASSPTRRETQYF. CDR3 nucleotides: TGTGCCAGTAGTCCAACTCGCCGAGAGACCCAGTACTTC.

A few counts support this clone. This specimen includes other DNA sequences encoding the same CDR3. The V and J genes are TRBV27 and TRBJ2-7; TRBD1 aligns across 10 bases. After removal of 5 bases from V and 1 base from J, the junction contained 2 bases not matched to a gene. This CDR3 spans 14 amino acids. Germline CDR1 is MNHEY and CDR2 is SMNVEV (reference sequence). In DNA form, the CDR3 reads TGTGCCAGCAGTCGGGACAGGGGTTCCTACGAGCAGTACTTC. Translating gives CASSRDRGSYEQYF.

The chain recombines TRBV28 with TRBJ1-2, with D possibly being TRBD1 (5 bases). Germline lookup yields CDR1 MDHEN and CDR2 SYDVKM. The V end was cut by 5 bases, the J end by 0 bases, with 10 bases between. CDR3 length: 14 residues. CDR3 sequence (DNA): TGTGCCAGCAGTCTAGGGGCCGCTAACTATGGCTACACCTTC. Its translation is CASSLGAANYGYTF.

The rearrangement uses TRBV23-1 and TRBJ2-4; perhaps TRBD2 as D (5 bases). TRBV23-1 belongs to the ORF category, with a function that is uncertain. With 11 bases removed from V and 1 base from J, the gap between germline ends came to 18 bases. The CDR3 consists of 15 residues. CDR3 DNA: TGCGCCTCTCCCTACCGGGATGGGGCCAAAAACATTCAGTACTTC. This sequence encodes CASPYRDGAKNIQYF.

CDR3: CASRPWSGPGETQYF. The CDR3 DNA reads as TGTGCCAGCAGGCCGTGGAGTGGCCCCGGAGAGACCCAGTACTTC. This sequence joins TRBV28 and TRBJ2-5; D gene unclear. This CDR3 is 15 amino acids long. The ends were cut back, 6 bases at V and 4 bases at J, with 18 bases in the middle. Germline-derived CDR1 and CDR2 are MDHEN and SYDVKM.

The chain combines TRBV6-1 with TRBJ1-2; 7 bases match TRBD1. This CDR3 has 13 amino acids. Germline-derived CDR1 and CDR2 are MNHNS and SASEGT. After removal of 7 bases from V and 3 bases from J, the junction contained 5 bases not matched to a gene. CDR3 sequence: CASTGTVDYGYTF. The CDR3 DNA reads as TGTGCCAGCACCGGGACAGTTGACTATGGCTACACCTTC.

This clone was seen only a few times. The chain recombines TRBV11-2 with TRBJ2-7, with a weak D call TRBD2 (6 bases). Germline CDR1 SGHAT, CDR2 FQNNGV. CDR3 length equals 15 residues. Trimming stripped 5 bases from V and 1 base from J, with 15 bases between. In nucleotides, the CDR3 is TGTGCCAGCAGCCCTGCTAGCGCTATATCCTACGAGCAGTACTTC. Protein product: CASSPASAISYEQYF.

This chain connects TRBV5-1 to TRBJ2-7; TRBD1 aligns across 11 bases. Germline CDR1 SGHRS, CDR2 YFSETQ. V lost 0 bases and J lost 4; bases outside the gene matches: 3. CDR3 length: 15 residues. For the CDR3, the DNA is TGCGCCAGCAGCTTGGGGACAGGGGGCATATACGAGCAGTACTTC. Translating it yields CASSLGTGGIYEQYF.

This clone was counted between two and nine times. The CDR3 loop reads CASSLKRTDTQYF. CDR3 sequence (DNA): TGTGCCAGCAGTTTAAAGAGAACAGATACGCAGTATTTT. V is TRBV27 and J is TRBJ2-3; D uncertain. Germline V gives CDR1 MNHEY, CDR2 SMNVEV (reference sequence). Trimming took off 2 bases at V and 3 bases at J, with 6 bases between the two ends. The CDR3 loop spans 13 amino acids.

V is TRBV10-2 and J is TRBJ1-2; 8 bases agree with TRBD1. The V and J ends lost 5 bases and 4 bases, in that order; junction bases with no gene match: 15. CDR1 is WSHSY, CDR2 SAAADI, per germline. The CDR3 totals 17 residues. The CDR3 sequence: CASSLGTGRTGAYGYTF. CDR3 sequence (DNA): TGCGCCAGCAGTTTGGGGACAGGACGAACGGGGGCCTATGGCTACACCTTC.

This clone has a handful of counts. The chain employs TRBV5-4 and TRBJ1-2; D might be TRBD1 (6 bases). The V end lost 0 bases, the J end lost 4 bases, and 19 bases lay between the germline ends. The CDR3 is made up of 17 amino acids. Germline V gives CDR1 SGHNT, CDR2 YYREEE (reference sequence). CDR3: CASSLVPGGQTRYGYTF. The CDR3 nucleotides read TGTGCCAGCAGCTTGGTTCCGGGGGGGCAGACGCGCTATGGCTACACCTTC. Full variable domain (missing parts from reference TRBV5-4 and TRBJ1-2): ETGVTQSPTHLIKTRGQQVTLRCSSQSGHNTVSWYQQALGQGPQFIFQYYREEENGRGNFPPRFSGLQFPNYSSELNVNALELDDSALYLCASSLVPGGQTRYGYTFGSGTRLTVV.

This clone turned up a few times. The chain uses TRBV6-1 and TRBJ2-5; D is possibly TRBD1 (7 bases). Germline CDR1 is MNHNS and CDR2 is SASEGT. This CDR3 has 14 residues. V was clipped by 7 bases and J by 5 bases, with 17 bases between them. The CDR3 sequence is CASKTGRFWETQYF. The DNA for the CDR3 is TGTGCCAGCAAGACAGGGAGGTTTTGGGAGACCCAGTACTTC.

This clone was seen a few times. V gene TRBV11-1 combines with J gene TRBJ2-1, with TRBD2 matching 9 bases. Trimming removed 6 bases from V and 7 bases from J; junction bases left unmatched: 13. This CDR3 comprises 16 residues. Per germline, CDR1 SGHAT and CDR2 FQDESV (reference sequence). The CDR3 region has the DNA TGTGCCAGCAGTTCCCAGTCAGCGGGGGGCCTTAATGAGCAGTTCTTC. Amino acids: CASSSQSAGGLNEQFF.

V is TRBV27 and J is TRBJ1-6, with TRBD1 as a possible D gene (6 bases). Germline V gene sequence: CDR1 MNHEY, CDR2 SMNVEV (reference sequence). This CDR3 is built from 15 residues. V lost 8 bases to trimming and J lost 4 bases, with 15 bases between them. The chain's CDR3 is CASPPNREYNSPLHF. CDR3 coding DNA: TGTGCCAGCCCCCCAAACAGGGAGTATAATTCACCCCTCCACTTT.

This chain's CDR3 is CASSQDYQYNSPLHF. The CDR3 DNA reads TGTGCCAGCAGCCAAGATTACCAGTATAATTCACCCCTCCACTTT. This sequence joins TRBV4-2 and TRBJ1-6; no reliable D call. CDR1 is LGHNA, CDR2 YNFKEQ, per germline. Trimming cost V 0 bases and J 4 bases, with 7 bases left between them. The CDR3 contains 15 residues.

DNA of the CDR3: TGTGCCAGCAGTTTATCGTTCTCCTTGCGCTTTCCTCAATACAATGAGCAGTTCTTC. Its translation is CASSLSFSLRFPQYNEQFF. The chain employs TRBV27 and TRBJ2-1; D gene ambiguous. The CDR3 extends over 19 amino acids. Deletions cut 0 bases from V and 4 bases from J, with 22 bases between. Germline V gene sequence: CDR1 MNHEY, CDR2 SMNVEV (reference sequence).